Shown below are 22 T cell receptor beta chains from a single sample sequenced in a study of blood T cell repertoires in COVID-19 (dated by TCRdb to 2019 to 2021). Receptors were amplified or captured by the immunoSEQ multiplex PCR assay. Sourced from immuneACCESS, this table was stored by TCRdb with only in-frame sequences that have V and J called. A share of the clones is absent; for the studies checked, an unresolved V gene accounts for under half, and the remainder has no known explanation. The sample table records around 31,000 clones; 85% to 90% of these occur just once. The ten largest clonotypes hold around 30% of the sample. Specimen: peripheral blood. These receptors all stem from an elderly man with acute or convalescent COVID-19.

This clone was seen just once. The V call is TRBV11-2, the J call TRBJ1-5; D remains ambiguous. Per germline, CDR1 SGHAT and CDR2 FQNNGV. The CDR3 is 12 amino acids. Trimming cost V 6 bases and J 9 bases, with 12 bases left between them. The CDR3: CASSFSGRPQHF. The CDR3 DNA sequence: TGTGCCAGCAGTTTTTCGGGTCGGCCCCAGCATTTT.

The chain joins TRBV3-1 (or the pseudogene TRBV3-2) to TRBJ1-6; 9 bases fit TRBD1. The trim removed 5 bases at V and 7 bases at J, leaving 3 bases unmatched. The length of the CDR3 is 14 residues. Germline V gene lookup returns CDR1 LGHDT and CDR2 YNNKEL (reference sequence). Here the CDR3 reads CASSGGTGNSPLHF. DNA for the CDR3: TGTGCCAGCAGCGGGGGGACAGGGAATTCACCCCTCCACTTT.

This clone was recorded a few times. The chain combines TRBV3-1 (or the pseudogene TRBV3-2) with TRBJ2-7, with 12 bases lining up with TRBD2. The CDR3 is made up of 16 amino acids. Germline V gives CDR1 LGHDT, CDR2 YNNKEL (reference sequence). V trimming: 4 bases; J trimming: 4 bases; junction bases outside the gene matches: 8. This chain's CDR3 is CASSPPSSGRDYEQYF. As DNA, the CDR3 is TGTGCCAGCAGCCCGCCATCTAGCGGGAGGGATTACGAGCAGTACTTC.

This chain joins TRBV5-4 and TRBJ2-3; 8 positions agree with TRBD1. Germline loops: CDR1 SGHNT, CDR2 YYREEE (reference sequence). CDR3 length: 15 amino acids. Trimming at V came to 3 bases and at J to 4 bases, leaving 7 bases not matched to a gene. The CDR3 bases are TGTGCCAGCAGCTCCCGGGACAGGATTGCAGATACGCAGTATTTT. Translating it yields CASSSRDRIADTQYF.

V is TRBV15 and J is TRBJ2-1, with D perhaps matching TRBD2 (6 bases). The CDR3 length is 16 residues. The V and J ends lost 4 bases and 0 bases respectively, with 13 bases between them. Germline V gene lookup returns CDR1 LNHNV and CDR2 YYDKDF (reference sequence). This chain's CDR3 is CATSIPDGSSYNEQFF. The CDR3 DNA follows: TGTGCCACCAGCATCCCAGACGGGAGCTCCTACAATGAGCAGTTCTTC.

This chain uses TRBV5-1 with TRBJ2-5, with TRBD2 matching over 10 bases. This CDR3 comprises 16 residues. J was trimmed by 5 bases and V by 3 bases; bases with no gene match: 10. CDR1 and CDR2 (germline): SGHRS, YFSETQ. The CDR3 reads CASSSSRAGGGETQYF. Here the CDR3 DNA reads TGCGCCAGCAGCTCCTCCCGAGCGGGAGGGGGGGAGACCCAGTACTTC.

J is TRBJ2-7 and V is TRBV28; D is possibly TRBD1 (6 bases). Germline assignment: CDR1 MDHEN and CDR2 SYDVKM. Trimming cost V 5 bases and J 0 bases, with 11 bases left between them. CDR3 size: 14 residues. CDR3 sequence (DNA): TGTGCCAGCAGTACCCAGGGGATCTCCTACGAGCAGTACTTC. Translation: CASSTQGISYEQYF.

The chain links TRBV5-1 to TRBJ2-3; possibly TRBD1 for D (5 bases). The ends were cut back, 0 bases at V and 1 base at J, with 12 bases in the middle. Germline V gene data show CDR1 as SGHRS and CDR2 as YFSETQ. This CDR3 has 16 residues. In DNA form, the CDR3 reads TGCGCCAGCAGCTTGGCCACTGGACAAGGCACAGATACGCAGTATTTT. Protein sequence: CASSLATGQGTDTQYF.

This clone occurred a few times. V usage is TRBV2 and J usage is TRBJ1-1; the D is unclear. Germline lookup yields CDR1 SNHLY and CDR2 FYNNEI. The length of the CDR3 is 13 residues. The V and J ends lost 4 bases and 1 base respectively, with 7 bases between them. The CDR3: CASSVEENTEAFF. The CDR3 DNA sequence: TGTGCCAGCAGTGTGGAGGAGAACACTGAAGCTTTCTTT.

The rearrangement uses TRBV20-1 and TRBJ2-3; 11 bases are a match to TRBD2. The germline V gene has CDR1 DFQATT and CDR2 SNEGSKA (reference sequence). CDR3 length: 14 residues. V dropped 3 bases and J dropped 3; count of bases not matched to a gene: 2. The CDR3 sequence: CSASRLAGTDTQYF. In DNA, the CDR3 is TGCAGTGCTAGTCGACTAGCGGGGACAGATACGCAGTATTTT.

The chain couples TRBV5-6 to TRBJ2-7, with TRBD1 identical over 7 bases. CDR3 size: 14 residues. The germline CDR1 and CDR2 sequences are SGHDT and YYEEEE. J was trimmed by 2 bases and V by 5 bases; bases with no gene match: 7. This CDR3 reads CASRESGQPYEQYF. The CDR3 DNA follows: TGTGCCAGCAGGGAATCGGGACAGCCCTACGAGCAGTACTTC. The full variable domain, in which reference TRBV5-6 and TRBJ2-7 provide the parts outside the CDR3, is DAGVTQSPTHLIKTRGQQVTLRCSPKSGHDTVSWYQQALGQGPQFIFQYYEEEERQRGNFPDRFSGHQFPNYSSELNVNALLLGDSALYLCASRESGQPYEQYFGPGTRLTVT.

The gene calls are TRBV21-1 and TRBJ2-1; the table's D call of TRBD2 was not tested on the DNA. TRBV21-1 is tagged as a pseudogene. The length of the CDR3 is 16 residues. Here the CDR3 DNA reads TGTGCCAGCACCCTAACGGGATGGACTAACTACAATGAGCAGTTCTTC. Its translation is CASTLTGWTNYNEQFF.

The chain combines TRBV7-6 with TRBJ2-1, with D perhaps TRBD2 (6 bases). Germline V gene lookup returns CDR1 SGHVS and CDR2 FNYEAQ. The CDR3 extends over 15 amino acids. Trimming shortened V by 6 bases and J by 3 bases, and 15 bases separated the two germline ends. The CDR3 loop is CASSFDGTFYNEQFF. Here the CDR3 DNA reads TGTGCCAGCAGTTTTGACGGGACTTTCTACAATGAGCAGTTCTTC.

The V gene is TRBV11-2, the J gene TRBJ1-1, with 7 bases lining up with TRBD1. The CDR3 extends over 15 amino acids. The J segment lost 0 bases and the V segment lost 2 bases, leaving 3 bases of the junction unmatched. Germline V CDR1 and CDR2: SGHAT, FQNNGV. The CDR3 DNA follows: TGTGCCAGCAGCTTACTCGGGACAGTGAACACTGAAGCTTTCTTT. It codes for CASSLLGTVNTEAFF.

The J gene is TRBJ2-5, the V gene TRBV9; D might be TRBD1 (6 bases). V was pared by 3 bases and J by 0 bases, with 12 bases between. The germline V gene encodes CDR1 SGDLS and CDR2 YYNGEE. This CDR3 is built from 15 residues. DNA of the CDR3: TGTGCCAGCAGCGAGGGGGTCAAAAACCAAGAGACCCAGTACTTC. Its protein is CASSEGVKNQETQYF.

The genes are TRBV7-9 and TRBJ2-2, with 9 bases matching TRBD1. The junction had 5 bases not matched to a gene; V was cut back by 11 bases and J by 7 bases. Germline V CDR1 and CDR2: SEHNR, FQNEAQ (reference sequence). This CDR3 spans 12 amino acids. The CDR3 bases are TGTGCCGGGGGACAGGGACACGGGGAGCTGTTTTTT. Translated, it gives CAGGQGHGELFF. Full variable domain (remainder filled in from reference TRBV7-9 and TRBJ2-2): DTGVSQNPRHKITKRGQNVTFRCDPISEHNRLYWYRQTLGQGPEFLTYFQNEAQLEKSRLLSDRFSAERPKGSFSTLEIQRTEQGDSAMYLCAGGQGHGELFFGEGSRLTVL.

V is TRBV5-1 and J is TRBJ1-2, with 9 bases fitting TRBD1. The CDR3 extends over 14 amino acids. The germline V gene has CDR1 SGHRS and CDR2 YFSETQ. The ends lost 2 bases at V and 11 bases at J; junction bases unmatched: 10. The CDR3 region has the DNA TGCGCCAGCAGCTTCACCCCCCAAGACAGGGGGTACACCTTC. Translating it yields CASSFTPQDRGYTF. Together with reference TRBV5-1 and TRBJ1-2, the CDR3 gives the full variable domain: KAGVTQTPRYLIKTRGQQVTLSCSPISGHRSVSWYQQTPGQGLQFLFEYFSETQRNKGNFPGRFSGRQFSNSRSEMNVSTLELGDSALYLCASSFTPQDRGYTFGSGTRLTVV.

The chain recombines TRBV19 with TRBJ1-2; D is unclear. Looked up from germline, CDR1 is LNHDA and CDR2 is SQIVND (reference sequence). This CDR3 is built from 17 residues. The V and J ends lost 1 base and 2 bases respectively, with 17 bases between them. CDR3 bases: TGTGCCAGTAGTATAGTAGTGTATCCAGCGGTGAACTATGGCTACACCTTC. This gives the protein CASSIVVYPAVNYGYTF.

The V call is TRBV3-1 (or the pseudogene TRBV3-2), the J call TRBJ2-2; D not resolved. Trimming took off 1 base at V and 1 base at J, with 10 bases between the two ends. Germline CDR1 and CDR2: LGHDT and YNNKEL (reference sequence). The CDR3 has 16 amino acids. The CDR3 nucleotides read TGTGCCAGCAGCCAAGCAGGTGCCGAGAACACCGGGGAGCTGTTTTTT. Translating it yields CASSQAGAENTGELFF.

The gene calls are TRBV5-1 and TRBJ1-3; D gene unclear. The CDR3 extends over 17 amino acids. Per germline, CDR1 SGHRS and CDR2 YFSETQ. The V and J ends lost 2 bases and 0 bases respectively, with 15 bases between them. The CDR3 region has the DNA TGCGCCAGCAGCTTTTTCGCCGGGAGTCTCTCTGGAAACACCATATATTTT. Translation gives CASSFFAGSLSGNTIYF.

J is TRBJ2-5 and V is TRBV19, with 7 positions matching TRBD1. CDR3 length: 14 amino acids. CDR1 is LNHDA, CDR2 SQIVND, per germline (reference sequence). The V gene end was trimmed by 5 bases and the J gene end by 7 bases; junction bases not matched to a gene: 10. CDR3 region: CASSPRTGTRTQYF. DNA for the CDR3: TGTGCCAGTAGTCCAAGGACAGGCACTCGGACCCAGTACTTC. Using reference TRBV19 and TRBJ2-5 for the parts outside the CDR3, the full variable domain is DGGITQSPKYLFRKEGQNVTLSCEQNLNHDAMYWYRQDPGQGLRLIYYSQIVNDFQKGDIAEGYSVSREKKESFPLTVTSAQKNPTAFYLCASSPRTGTRTQYFGPGTRLLVL.

The CDR3 here is CASSSGDGSWEQYF. The DNA of the CDR3 is TGTGCCAGCAGCTCGGGGGACGGATCTTGGGAGCAGTACTTC. V is TRBV7-9 and J is TRBJ2-7; TRBD2 might be the D (6 bases). CDR3 length equals 14 residues. Per germline, CDR1 SEHNR and CDR2 FQNEAQ (reference sequence). V was clipped by 4 bases and J by 7 bases, with 17 bases between them.